The sequence of this TCR beta chain was determined in a study of blood T cell repertoires in COVID-19. Study-level background: Acute and convalescent COVID-19 specimens originated in the United States, Italy and Spain.

The data were produced by immunoSEQ multiplex PCR, yet TCRdb's version contains in-frame clones alone and is incomplete. The table includes about 230,000 clones, 83% detected once. Germline loops: CDR1 MDHEN, CDR2 SYDVKM. V was clipped by 7 bases and J by 5 bases, with 14 bases between them. The CDR3 extends over 13 amino acids. The receptor was derived from a woman in her sixties or seventies with active or convalescent COVID-19. Sample: peripheral blood. V is TRBV28 and J is TRBJ1-2; weak D call: TRBD1 (6 bases). CDR3: CASTPGGGYGYTF. The CDR3 nucleotides are TGTGCCAGCACCCCGGGAGGGGGATATGGCTACACCTTC.